This T cell receptor beta chain was retrieved from a study of blood T cell repertoires in COVID-19. Study context: The samples span acute and convalescent COVID-19 from the United States, Italy and Spain. Sample material is recorded as cDNA or gDNA derived from T cells, B-cell-depleted T cells, or PBMCs.

Under the authors' procedure: Researchers report that nucleated cell counts were estimated from reference gene primer amplification. The method was immunoSEQ multiplex PCR; TCRdb's version includes in-frame clones alone and lacks a portion of them. V and J calls and clone size are those listed in that table; D and trimming were worked out from the DNA. The sample holds a few hundred thousand clones; more than 80% are singletons and the top ten take approximately 7.5%. The Seattle patients, enrolled during active infection, were followed longitudinally. The sequence derives from a woman aged 30 to 39 with COVID-19, enrolled during active disease. The sample comprised peripheral blood.

The CDR3 region has the DNA TGCGCCAGCAGCTTTCAGGGGTTAACCGGGGAGCTGTTTTTT. Translated, it gives CASSFQGLTGELFF. The J gene is TRBJ2-2, the V gene TRBV5-1, with a tentative D call TRBD1 (6 bases). CDR1 and CDR2 from the germline V gene are SGHRS and YFSETQ. Trimming left V 2 bases short and J 5 bases short, with 10 bases between. CDR3 length: 14 residues.